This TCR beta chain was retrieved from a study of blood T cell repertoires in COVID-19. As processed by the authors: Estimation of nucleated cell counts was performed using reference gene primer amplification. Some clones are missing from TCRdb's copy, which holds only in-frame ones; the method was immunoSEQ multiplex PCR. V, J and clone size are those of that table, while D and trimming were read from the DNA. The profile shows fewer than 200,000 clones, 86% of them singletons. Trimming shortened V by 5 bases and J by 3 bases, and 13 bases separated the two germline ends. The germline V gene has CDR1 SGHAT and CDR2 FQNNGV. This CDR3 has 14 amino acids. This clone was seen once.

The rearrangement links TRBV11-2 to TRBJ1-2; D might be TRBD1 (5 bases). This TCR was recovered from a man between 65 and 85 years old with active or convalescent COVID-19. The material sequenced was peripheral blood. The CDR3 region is CASSPPRQHYGYTF. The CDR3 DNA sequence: TGTGCCAGCAGCCCCCCCCGACAGCACTATGGCTACACCTTC.